This T cell receptor beta chain emerged from a study of blood T cell repertoires in COVID-19. Study-wide background: COVID-19 samples from acute and convalescent phases originated in the United States, Italy and Spain. Sources were T cells, B-cell-depleted T cells, or PBMCs; the material itself was cDNA or gDNA.

Authors' processing steps: Reference gene primers were amplified, and this amplification served to estimate nucleated cell counts. Generated by immunoSEQ multiplex PCR, the TCRdb table keeps only in-frame clones and is missing some. That table is the source of V, J and clone size, and D and trimming were worked out from the DNA. The repertoire consists of 95,000 to 150,000 clones, with about 79% occurring once and the leading ten covering about 4%. Trimming took 0 bases from V and 4 from J, leaving 6 bases between them. The V gene's germline CDR1 is WSHSY and CDR2 SAAADI. The CDR3 is 13 amino acids. The sequence derives from an elderly woman with acute or convalescent COVID-19. Sequencing was done on a sample of peripheral blood. This chain joins TRBV10-2 and TRBJ1-2; D is unclear. The CDR3: CASSESTGYGYTF. The CDR3 DNA reads as TGCGCCAGCAGTGAGTCGACGGGCTATGGCTACACCTTC.